This TCR beta chain appears in the sequencing data of a study of shared clonotypes between healthy human individuals. Study information: A couple of women and three men aged 18 to 49 served as donors. For every donor, three CD4 naive, three CD4 memory, two CD8 naive and one CD8 memory plates were used.

Study findings and constraints: Clonotypes shared by all four donors outscored non-shared clonotypes in generation probability. The sharing of about 5% of naive CD4 clonotypes was seen across several donors.

The table lists this clone with a count of one. Its antigen is undetermined. The ends were cut back, 4 bases at V and 0 bases at J, with 6 bases in the middle. The CDR3 runs 14 residues. Germline V CDR1 and CDR2: LNHNV, YYDKDF (reference sequence). Method: immunoSEQ multiplex PCR; TCRdb's copy keeps in-frame clones and lacks some. The table lists about 1.1 million clones, around three quarters of them singletons, with 0.89% in the top ten. The V call is TRBV15, the J call TRBJ2-2; possible D gene TRBD2, 6 bases. Sequencing was done on a sample of memory CD4+ T cells from PBMCs. Stated subset: CD45RA-negative fraction. This clonotype was sampled from a man aged 18 to 35 in good health. Some clones in this sample may be carry-over from other donors' samples. This CDR3 is CATSTSANTGELFF. The CDR3 DNA follows: TGTGCCACCAGCACTAGCGCGAACACCGGGGAGCTGTTTTTT.